This entry lists 21 T cell receptor beta chains sequenced from one sample in a study of tumor-infiltrating lymphocytes in primary liver carcinoma. Co-extraction yielded RNA and DNA from 20-30 mg of unsorted bulk tissue. Using a constant-region primer together with ProtoScript II reverse transcriptase, TCR beta cDNA was made from approximately 500 ng of total RNA. Modified slightly, ARM-PCR produced TCR beta libraries over three nested multiplex PCR rounds. The first two PCR rounds used TRBV1-TRBV30 primers with a Cbeta primer, around 10 cycles each. MiXCR, applied by TCRdb to the multiplex PCR reads, yields one record per CDR3 protein. The sample has about 78,000 distinct CDR3 sequences; roughly 69% are singletons. The sample consisted of liver tumor tissue from sampling region 4. Specified subset: tumor region T4, right-lateral pole. The receptor source for this set is a man aged 40-50 years with primary liver carcinoma and hepatitis B virus infection.

Remarks on this clonotype: Here the CDR3 omits its conserved ending phenylalanine or tryptophan, so a read error is the likely source. V and J are TRBV29-1 and TRBJ2-7; TRBD2 is a possible D gene (6 bases). The CDR3 has 13 residues. The V gene's germline CDR1 is SQVTM and CDR2 ANQGSEA. V lost 3 bases, J lost 4 bases, and 13 bases lay in between. The CDR3 is CSVDMVSGYEQYL. CDR3 in DNA: TGCAGCGTTGACATGGTTAGCGGTTACGAGCAGTACCTC.

This clonotype was seen a handful of times. A junction boundary mismatches the germline segment, possibly from a read error. The gene calls are TRBV28 and TRBJ2-7; possibly TRBD1 for D (5 bases). CDR3 length equals 12 residues. CDR1 is MDHEN, CDR2 SYDVKM, per germline. CDR3 residues: CVSSPPGYEQYF. As DNA, the CDR3 is TGTGTCAGCAGTCCCCCAGGGTACGAGCAGTACTTC. The full variable domain, in which reference TRBV28 and TRBJ2-7 provide the parts outside the CDR3, is DVKVTQSSRYLVKRTGEKVFLECVQDMDHENMFWYRQDPGLGLRLIYFSYDVKMKEKGDIPEGYSVSREKKERFSLILESASTNQTSMYLCVSSPPGYEQYFGPGTRLTVT.

The V call is TRBV9, the J call TRBJ2-5; weak D call: TRBD2 (6 bases). The germline V gene has CDR1 SGDLS and CDR2 YYNGEE. The CDR3 consists of 17 residues. V lost 4 bases to trimming and J lost 5 bases, with 24 bases between them. CDR3 DNA sequence: TGTGCCAGCAGCATAGGGCGGGTTGGGGCGGGACTGGAGACCCAGTACTTC. Protein product: CASSIGRVGAGLETQYF.

At least ten counts were recorded for this clonotype. The gene calls are TRBV6-1 and TRBJ2-7; 7 bases line up with TRBD2. V was pared by 4 bases and J by 4 bases, with 7 bases of the junction left unmatched. The germline CDR1 and CDR2 sequences are MNHNS and SASEGT. The length of the CDR3 is 14 residues. This chain's CDR3 is CASSVRRELYEQYF. The CDR3 bases are TGTGCCAGCAGTGTGCGGCGGGAGCTATACGAGCAGTACTTC.

J is TRBJ2-7 and V is TRBV11-3; D possibly corresponds to TRBD1 (5 bases). Trimming pared 5 bases from V and 2 bases from J, leaving 16 bases between. Per germline, CDR1 SGHNT and CDR2 YENEEA. This CDR3 has 15 residues. The CDR3 loop reads CASSPGMTAPYEQYF. CDR3 nucleotide sequence: TGTGCCAGCAGCCCAGGGATGACAGCCCCCTACGAGCAGTACTTC.

In the case of this clonotype: One end of the junction does not line up with germline, which may come from a read error. The chain links TRBV5-1 to TRBJ2-2; D gene unclear. This CDR3 has 16 residues. From germline, CDR1 is SGHRS and CDR2 YFSETQ. CDR3 loop: CSSSLAGRRDTGELFF. CDR3 in DNA: TGCTCCAGCAGCTTGGCCGGGCGAAGGGACACCGGGGAGCTGTTTTTT.

With respect to this clonotype: Germline and junction disagree at one end, which may indicate a read error. DNA of the CDR3: TGTGCCAGCAGTTTAACAACAGGGCCTCCCTACGAGCGGTGCTTC. It specifies CASSLTTGPPYERCF. The chain links TRBV12-3 or TRBV12-4 to TRBJ2-7, with D possibly being TRBD1 (6 bases). This CDR3 is 15 amino acids long.

This clonotype was found many times. This sequence joins TRBV20-1 and TRBJ1-5; D not resolved. V lost 4 bases, J lost 0 bases, and 13 bases lay in between. This CDR3 is built from 15 residues. Per germline, CDR1 DFQATT and CDR2 SNEGSKA (reference sequence). The CDR3 nucleotides are TGCAGTGCTATCCGGGCCTCTAATAGCAATCAGCCCCAGCATTTT. This gives the protein CSAIRASNSNQPQHF.

Points on this clonotype: A single base separates this from a much larger clone, so it may be a read error. The chain couples TRBV28 to TRBJ1-1, with D maybe TRBD1 (5 bases). CDR3 size: 11 residues. Looked up from germline, CDR1 is MDHEN and CDR2 is SYDVKM. In nucleotides, the CDR3 is TGTGTCAGCAGTTTGGGACCTCAAGCTTTCTTT. This encodes CVSSLGPQAFF.

Note on this clonotype: A much larger clone differs by one base, so this may be a read error. The chain couples TRBV7-8 to TRBJ2-5; a possible D gene is TRBD1 (6 bases). The CDR3 totals 16 residues. Per the germline V gene, CDR1 is SGHVS and CDR2 is FQNEAQ. Trimming removed 5 bases at V and 4 bases at J, with 20 bases between. The CDR3 sequence is CASSLGPGQILETQYF. CDR3 coding DNA: TGTGCCAGCAGCCTAGGCCCGGGACAAATATTAGAGACCCAGTACTTC. The full variable domain, rest sourced from reference TRBV7-8 and TRBJ2-5, is GAGVSQSPRYKVAKRGQDVALRCDPISGHVSLFWYQQALGQGPEFLTYFQNEAQLDKSGLPSDRFFAERPEGSVSTLKIQRTQQEDSAVYLCASSLGPGQILETQYFGPGTRLLVL.

Concerning this clonotype itself: A read error may be the cause here, since a much bigger clone is one base away. This rearrangement joins TRBV7-9 to TRBJ2-7; D is unresolved. Germline assignment: CDR1 SEHNR and CDR2 FQNEAQ (reference sequence). The length of the CDR3 is 13 residues. The CDR3: CASSLAPTYDQYF. The CDR3 DNA follows: TGTGCCAGCAGCTTAGCCCCTACCTACGATCAGTACTTC.

This clonotype was seen a single time. This chain links TRBV11-2 with TRBJ2-1; D is possibly TRBD1 or TRBD2 (5 bases each). Germline V gene sequence: CDR1 SGHAT, CDR2 FQNNGV. This CDR3 has 22 amino acids. Trimming pared 9 bases from V and 0 bases from J, leaving 36 bases between. This CDR3 is CASSLSYRGPVKQARSYNEQFF. The CDR3, as DNA: TGTGCCAGTAGTCTCTCCTACCGGGGTCCCGTGAAACAGGCTCGCTCCTACAATGAGCAGTTCTTC.

This sequence joins TRBV2 and TRBJ1-4; D not resolved. The CDR3 is 14 amino acids. Germline V gene lookup returns CDR1 SNHLY and CDR2 FYNNEI. Trimming removed 7 bases from V and 3 bases from J, with 12 bases in between. This CDR3 reads CASMSSSANEKLFF. The DNA of the CDR3 is TGTGCCAGCATGTCGAGCTCAGCTAATGAAAAACTGTTTTTT. The full variable domain, rest sourced from reference TRBV2 and TRBJ1-4, is EPEVTQTPSHQVTQMGQEVILRCVPISNHLYFYWYRQILGQKVEFLVSFYNNEISEKSEIFDDQFSVERPDGSNFTLKIRSTKLEDSAMYFCASMSSSANEKLFFGSGTQLSVL.

In its sample, this clonotype was seen many times. The V gene is TRBV6-6, the J gene TRBJ1-5; no definite D call. Per the germline V gene, CDR1 is MNHNY and CDR2 is SVGAGI (reference sequence). Trimming took off 0 bases at V and 7 bases at J, with 4 bases between the two ends. The CDR3 has 12 residues. The CDR3 nucleotides read TGTGCCAGCAGTTACTCGAAGCAGCCCCAGCATTTT. Residues: CASSYSKQPQHF.

About this clonotype itself: Mismatch with germline at one junction end may stem from a read error. The CDR3 spells CASSLDQENTEASF. For the CDR3, the DNA is TGTGCCAGCAGCTTGGATCAGGAGAACACTGAAGCTTCCTTT. The gene calls are TRBV7-3 and TRBJ1-1; D unclear. Germline assignment: CDR1 SGHTA and CDR2 FQGTGA. The CDR3 has 14 residues. Full variable domain (remainder filled in from reference TRBV7-3 and TRBJ1-1): GAGVSQTPSNKVTEKGKYVELRCDPISGHTALYWYRQSLGQGPEFLIYFQGTGAADDSGLPNDRFFAVRPEGSVSTLKIQRTERGDSAVYLCASSLDQENTEASFGQGTRLTVV.

About this clonotype: A read error may explain this, as a much larger clone is one base away. J is TRBJ2-1 and V is TRBV7-9; unclear D gene. The germline gives CDR1 SEHNR, CDR2 FQNEAQ (reference sequence). The CDR3 contains 12 residues. V was clipped by 0 bases and J by 7 bases, with 4 bases between them. This CDR3 is CASSLASNEQFF. CDR3 nucleotides: TGTGCCAGCAGCTTAGCGTCTAATGAGCAGTTCTTC.

The table lists this clonotype with many counts. This chain connects TRBV6-5 to TRBJ2-5, with TRBD2 as a possible D gene (5 bases). This CDR3 spans 13 amino acids. V lost 8 bases to trimming and J lost 2 bases, with 12 bases between them. In germline, CDR1 is MNHEY, CDR2 SVGAGI. In DNA form, the CDR3 reads TGTGCCAGCGGCGGGCGTCTACAAGAGACCCAGTACTTC. Its protein is CASGGRLQETQYF.

Comments on this clonotype: An end of the junction differs from the germline gene, which may be a read error. CDR3: CATSRDSVTTGVTRELYF. The CDR3 region has the DNA TGTGCCACCAGCAGAGATTCTGTGACGACAGGAGTCACCAGGGAGCTGTATTTT. The chain carries TRBV15 and TRBJ2-2; D is perhaps TRBD1 (6 bases). This CDR3 spans 18 amino acids. Germline CDR1 LNHNV, CDR2 YYDKDF (reference sequence).

A word on this clonotype: The CDR3 ends on some other residue instead of the conserved phenylalanine or tryptophan, so this is likely a read error. Because the CDR3's place on the DNA is in doubt, the DNA is left out and the CDR3 is given as listed by TCRdb. The rearrangement uses TRBV6-5 and TRBJ2-1; the table's TRBD2 call for D was not verified on the DNA. The CDR3 has 14 residues if both end residues are counted. Germline V gene data show CDR1 as MNHEY and CDR2 as SVGAGI. Here the CDR3 reads CASARLASYNEQSV.

The sample holds many counts of this clonotype. This chain links TRBV5-1 with TRBJ2-1, with TRBD2 identical over 8 bases. The V segment lost 4 bases and the J segment 4 bases; nucleotides outside the gene matches: 10. The CDR3 is made up of 16 amino acids. Per germline, CDR1 SGHRS and CDR2 YFSETQ. This CDR3 reads CASSLPTSGSYNEQFF. CDR3 in DNA: TGCGCCAGCAGCCTACCTACCAGCGGGAGTTACAATGAGCAGTTCTTC.

In the case of this clonotype: The junction does not match germline at one end; this may be a read error. V and J are TRBV5-6 and TRBJ2-5, with 9 bases that match TRBD2. The CDR3 runs 16 residues. CDR1 and CDR2 from the germline V gene are SGHDT and YYEEEE. CDR3 sequence (DNA): TGTACCAGCAGCTTGGGTGGGACCAGCGGGAGGAAGACCCAGTACTTC. It codes for CTSSLGGTSGRKTQYF.